These T cell receptor beta chains were read from a single sample in a study of T cell changes during pregnancy in multiple sclerosis. Clones were read by immunoSEQ multiplex PCR, and TCRdb kept only the in-frame ones, dropping some. The table includes tens of thousands of clones, more than 85% detected once. Source: peripheral blood, taken in the first trimester of pregnancy. The receptors stem from a female donor with multiple sclerosis, enrolled in a pregnancy study. Both conserved end residues are part of each CDR3. The order of the fields is D gene, J gene, V gene, clone size, CDR3 DNA, CDR3 protein. The D gene is left open where the match is weak. Size tells how often a clone was seen (once, few, many) or the class of an expanded clone, and some rows leave it out.

>.|TRBJ1-1|TRBV11-1|.
TGTGCCAGCAGCTCAGGGAACACTGAAGCTTTCTTT
CASSSGNTEAFF
>.|TRBJ2-5|TRBV5-1|.
TGCGCCAGCAGCTTGGTCCCCCAGGCCCAAGAGACCCAGTACTTC
CASSLVPQAQETQYF
>.|TRBJ2-3|TRBV29-1|once
TGCAGCGCCCCCGGGCCAGGGTCGACTACAGATACGCAGTATTTT
CSAPGPGSTTDTQYF
>.|TRBJ1-6|TRBV7-2|.
TGTGCCAGCCCACCCGGCGGACAGCAAGTCTCACCCCCCCACTTT
CASPPGGQQVSPPHF
>.|TRBJ1-6|TRBV9|.
TGTGCCAGCAGCGTCTCCCCCGGCGGGAATTCACCCCTCCACTTT
CASSVSPGGNSPLHF
>.|TRBJ2-5|TRBV5-6|.
TGTGCCAGCAGCTTGGGGAGGCGCGGTGATCAAGAGACCCAGTACTTC
CASSLGRRGDQETQYF
>.|TRBJ1-1|TRBV4-3|once
TGCGCCAGCAGCCAAGGAGGGGGACAGAACACTGAAGCTTTCTTT
CASSQGGGQNTEAFF
>.|TRBJ1-1|TRBV27|.
TGTGCCAGCAGGAGGGGGGGGAACACTGAAGCTTTCTTT
CASRRGGNTEAFF
>.|TRBJ1-1|TRBV5-8|.
TGTGCCAGCAGCTCAACAGGGAGGAACACTGAAGCTTTCTTT
CASSSTGRNTEAFF
>TRBD2|TRBJ2-7|TRBV4-2|.
TGTGCCAGCAGCCAGGGGGATGTAGCGGGGGCGAGTGAGCAGTACTTC
CASSQGDVAGASEQYF
>TRBD1|TRBJ2-7|TRBV7-2|.
TGTGCCGCCCAGGGGGCCCCTTTGAGCGAGCAGTACTTC
CAAQGAPLSEQYF
>TRBD2|TRBJ2-3|TRBV15|.
TGTGCCACCAGCAGAGGAAGCCCTAAGCGGGGGGTCATTCGGGTGGGGCAGTATTTT
CATSRGSPKRGVIRVGQYF
>.|TRBJ2-7|TRBV6-5|.
TGTGCCAGCACTGGGCCTACCTACGAGCAGTACTTC
CASTGPTYEQYF
>TRBD2|TRBJ2-7|TRBV15|.
TGTGCCACCAGCAGTTTGTGGACTAGCGGGAACTACGAGCAGTACTTC
CATSSLWTSGNYEQYF
>.|TRBJ1-5|TRBV15|.
TGTGCCACCAGCAGAGATATAGGTGGCGGTCAGCCCCAGCATTTT
CATSRDIGGGQPQHF
>.|TRBJ1-4|TRBV7-2|.
TGTGCCAGCAGCTCCCAAACAGGGATAAGTAATGAAAAACTGTTTTTT
CASSSQTGISNEKLFF
>.|TRBJ1-1|TRBV5-4|.
TGTGCCAGCCAAGGGGTCAGGACTACGAACACTGAAGCTTTCTTT
CASQGVRTTNTEAFF
>TRBD1|TRBJ2-1|TRBV7-2|.
TGTGCCAGCAGCTTAAGGACAGGGGGGACCAATGAGCAGTTCTTC
CASSLRTGGTNEQFF
>TRBD1|TRBJ2-7|TRBV10-3|.
TGTGCCATCAGAGGGACAGGGGGCCACGAGCAGTACTTC
CAIRGTGGHEQYF
>TRBD1|TRBJ2-3|TRBV11-3|once
TGTGCCAGCAGCCCGACAGGGTACACAGATACGCAGTATTTT
CASSPTGYTDTQYF
>TRBD2|TRBJ2-7|TRBV6-4|.
TGTGCCAGCAGTGACTCGACGGGACTAGCGTACTCCTACGAGCAGTACTTC
CASSDSTGLAYSYEQYF
>.|TRBJ1-4|TRBV7-2|.
TGTGCCAGCAGCTTAAGGGGTAATGAAAAACTGTTTTTT
CASSLRGNEKLFF
>.|TRBJ2-7|TRBV29-1|.
TGCAGCGGGGGACAAGGGGCCTACGAGCAGTACTTC
CSGGQGAYEQYF
>TRBD1|TRBJ1-1|TRBV10-1|.
TGCGCCAGCAGCGCCCGGGACAGGGGGCCTTGCGTCACTGAAGCTTTCTTT
CASSARDRGPCVTEAFF
>TRBD1|TRBJ1-4|TRBV5-1|few
TGCGCCAGCAGCTTTGTTGGGACAGAGAATGAAAAACTGTTTTTT
CASSFVGTENEKLFF
>.|TRBJ1-1|TRBV5-1|.
TGCGCCAGCAGCTTGGAGGGGGGGAGGGGGACTGAAGCTTTCTTT
CASSLEGGRGTEAFF
>.|TRBJ1-5|TRBV25-1|once
TGTGCCAGCAGTGAATCGAGGAGCGGAATAGGGAATCAGCCCCAGCATTTT
CASSESRSGIGNQPQHF
>.|TRBJ1-2|TRBV7-6|.
TGTGCCAGCAGCTTAGTCGTTCGGCAGGGGAGGGACTATGGCTACACCTTC
CASSLVVRQGRDYGYTF
>TRBD1|TRBJ1-2|TRBV23-1|once
TGCGCCAGCAGTCAATTGGTCAGGACAGGGCGTTATGGCTACACCTTC
CASSQLVRTGRYGYTF
>TRBD1|TRBJ2-7|TRBV7-9|.
TGTGCCAGCAGCCGGACAGGGGGCGAGAGGGCTAGTGAGCAGTACTTC
CASSRTGGERASEQYF
>.|TRBJ2-7|TRBV30|.
TGTGCCTGGAGTGTGGGGCAGGTCTACGAGCAGTACTTC
CAWSVGQVYEQYF
>TRBD1|TRBJ1-6|TRBV5-4|.
TGTGCCAGCAGCCTACAGGGGACGAGCTCCTATAATTCACCCCTCCACTTT
CASSLQGTSSYNSPLHF
>.|TRBJ2-5|TRBV9|.
TGTGCCAGCAGCGCGGGACACTTACCCACCGGAGAGACCCAGTACTTC
CASSAGHLPTGETQYF
>.|TRBJ2-5|TRBV6-6|.
TGTGCCAGCAGCTACACAGGGTATCAAGAGACCCAGTACTTC
CASSYTGYQETQYF
>TRBD2|TRBJ2-2|TRBV10-2|.
TGCGCCAGCACTACGAGAGCGGGGGAGACCGGGGAGCTGTTTTTT
CASTTRAGETGELFF
>TRBD1|TRBJ2-7|TRBV5-4|.
TGTGCCAGCAGGCAGAGGGGGCCCTACTCCTACGAGCAGTACTTC
CASRQRGPYSYEQYF
>TRBD1|TRBJ1-2|TRBV9|.
TGTGCCAGCAGCGTAGCCGGGACAGGGGTTCCCTACACCTTC
CASSVAGTGVPYTF
>TRBD1|TRBJ2-7|TRBV7-7|.
TGTGCTAGCAGCTCGAACAGGGGCGAGGCCTACGAGCAGTACTTC
CASSSNRGEAYEQYF
>.|TRBJ1-6|TRBV11-2|.
TGTGCCAGCAGCCCCTCTATCGGCTCCTATAATTCACCCCTCCACTTT
CASSPSIGSYNSPLHF
>.|TRBJ1-6|TRBV4-1|few
TGCGCCAGCAGCCAAGTTCTTCGTCAGGAGGGTTCACCCCTCCACTTT
CASSQVLRQEGSPLHF
>.|TRBJ2-7|TRBV7-8|.
TGTGCCAGCAGCTTACAGCAGGGGTCCCACGAGCAGTACTTC
CASSLQQGSHEQYF
>TRBD1|TRBJ1-2|TRBV12-5|.
TGTGCTAGTGGTAGGACAGGGTGGGACGGCTACACCTTC
CASGRTGWDGYTF
>.|TRBJ2-6|TRBV19|.
TGTGCCAGTAGTATCTCCAGGGCGGGGGCCAACGTCCTGACTTTC
CASSISRAGANVLTF
>.|TRBJ1-1|TRBV7-8|.
TGTGCCAGCAGCCCCAGGACCGGGAACGGTGGAGCTTTCTTT
CASSPRTGNGGAFF
>.|TRBJ2-6|TRBV19|.
TGTGCCAGTGGGCCGGCGGAGGGCTCTGGGGCCAACGTCCTGACTTTC
CASGPAEGSGANVLTF
>.|TRBJ2-7|TRBV19|.
TGTGCCAGTAGGTTTGGCGGAATGTCACACGAGCAGTACTTC
CASRFGGMSHEQYF
>.|TRBJ2-1|TRBV5-8|.
TGTGCCAGCAGCTGGACTCTCAATGAGCAGTTCTTC
CASSWTLNEQFF